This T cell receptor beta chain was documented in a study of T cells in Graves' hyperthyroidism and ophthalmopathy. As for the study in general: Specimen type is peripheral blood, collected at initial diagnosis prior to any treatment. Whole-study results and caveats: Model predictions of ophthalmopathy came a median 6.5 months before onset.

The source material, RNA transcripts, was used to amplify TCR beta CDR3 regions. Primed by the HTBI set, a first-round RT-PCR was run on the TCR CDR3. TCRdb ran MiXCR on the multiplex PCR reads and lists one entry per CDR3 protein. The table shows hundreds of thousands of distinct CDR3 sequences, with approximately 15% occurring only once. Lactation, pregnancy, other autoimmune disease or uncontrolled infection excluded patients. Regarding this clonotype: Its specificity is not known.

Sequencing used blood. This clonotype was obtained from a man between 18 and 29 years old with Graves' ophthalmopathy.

CDR3: CASSTGQGRTGELFF. Here the CDR3 DNA reads TGTGCCAGCAGCACGGGACAGGGGCGCACCGGGGAGCTGTTTTTT. The J gene is TRBJ2-2, the V gene TRBV11-2, with 10 bases identical to TRBD1. The CDR3 spans 15 residues. Trimming at V came to 5 bases and at J to 4 bases, leaving 4 bases not matched to a gene. Germline CDR1 SGHAT, CDR2 FQNNGV.